This is a list of T cell receptor beta chains from one sample in a study of T-cell reconstitution after alpha-beta-depleted transplantation in children. TCRdb itself ran the PCR reads through MiXCR, one entry per CDR3 protein. The profile shows roughly 340,000 distinct CDR3 sequences, 15% to 20% of them singletons. The sample in question was PBMCs, mostly from graft donor cells, obtained 360 days after TCRalphabeta/CD19-depleted stem cell transplant. The receptors originated from a male patient aged 2 to 10 who had a stem cell transplant for acute lymphoblastic leukemia, so the T cells may come from the graft donor. The CDR3 runs from the conserved cysteine through the conserved F or W. Each record gives: J gene, V gene, clone size, CDR3 protein. Size is stated for part of the rows, as once, few or many counts, or as a class when the clone is expanded.

j_call: TRBJ1-5; v_call: TRBV12-3/TRBV12-4; clone_size: many; cdr3_aa: CASSSFSSNQPQHF
j_call: TRBJ1-5; v_call: TRBV20-1; clone_size: .; cdr3_aa: CSAGQGRNQPQHF
j_call: TRBJ1-4; v_call: TRBV5-1; clone_size: .; cdr3_aa: CASSLGPQGTTNEKLFF
j_call: TRBJ2-7; v_call: TRBV7-9; clone_size: .; cdr3_aa: CASSVTGQAYEQYF
j_call: TRBJ2-5; v_call: TRBV10-3; clone_size: few; cdr3_aa: CAISGGLGAFETQYF
j_call: TRBJ2-2; v_call: TRBV2; clone_size: .; cdr3_aa: CASSEGLLGTPSAGELFF
j_call: TRBJ2-5; v_call: TRBV14; clone_size: .; cdr3_aa: CASSQDQRLSWGLQGLMYQETQYF
j_call: TRBJ2-2; v_call: TRBV12-3/TRBV12-4; clone_size: many; cdr3_aa: CASREQVSAGELFF
j_call: TRBJ2-1; v_call: TRBV29-1; clone_size: few; cdr3_aa: CSVEQPSGSGEQFF
j_call: TRBJ2-3; v_call: TRBV21-1; clone_size: few; cdr3_aa: CARLAPLLSRTDTQYF
j_call: TRBJ1-1; v_call: TRBV3-1; clone_size: many; cdr3_aa: CASSQVGGGTEAFF
j_call: TRBJ1-5; v_call: TRBV19; clone_size: few; cdr3_aa: CASSIGANQPQHF
j_call: TRBJ2-1; v_call: TRBV10-3; clone_size: few; cdr3_aa: CAISESGLADNEQFF
j_call: TRBJ2-5; v_call: TRBV3-1; clone_size: few; cdr3_aa: CASSPGIKETQYF